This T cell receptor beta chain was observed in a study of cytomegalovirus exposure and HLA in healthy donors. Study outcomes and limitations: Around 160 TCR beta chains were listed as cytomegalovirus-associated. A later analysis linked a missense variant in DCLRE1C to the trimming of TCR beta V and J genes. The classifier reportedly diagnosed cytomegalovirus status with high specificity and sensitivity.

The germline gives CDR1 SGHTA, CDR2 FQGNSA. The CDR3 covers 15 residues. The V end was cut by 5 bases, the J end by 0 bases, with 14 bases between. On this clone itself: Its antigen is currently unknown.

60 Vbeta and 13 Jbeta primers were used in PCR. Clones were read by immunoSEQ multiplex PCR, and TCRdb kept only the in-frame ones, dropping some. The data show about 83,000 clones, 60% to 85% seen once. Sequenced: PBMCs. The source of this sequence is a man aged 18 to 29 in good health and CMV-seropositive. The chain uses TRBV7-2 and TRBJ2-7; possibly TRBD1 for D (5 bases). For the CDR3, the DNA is TGTGCCAGCAGCCGAGCAGGGTCCAGCTCCTACGAGCAGTACTTC. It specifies CASSRAGSSSYEQYF.